Described below is a single T cell receptor beta chain sequence and its context. This sample is part of a study of blood T cell repertoires in COVID-19. Study-wide context: Collection of acute and convalescent COVID-19 samples took place in the United States, Italy and Spain. The analysed material was cDNA or gDNA that came from T cells, B-cell-depleted T cells, or PBMCs.

Authors' data handling: Scientists estimated how many nucleated cells there were by amplifying reference gene primers. Profiled with immunoSEQ multiplex PCR; TCRdb holds only in-frame clones, not every one. The V and J calls and the clone size are those of that table, but D and trimming were determined from the DNA. The table lists a few hundred thousand clones, roughly 84% of them singletons. This CDR3 is 14 amino acids long. The V and J ends lost 8 bases and 2 bases respectively, with 15 bases between them. The germline gives CDR1 SNHLY, CDR2 FYNNEI. The TCR comes from a young woman with acute or convalescent COVID-19. The V gene is TRBV2, the J gene TRBJ2-5; D is perhaps TRBD1 (6 bases). Sequenced material: peripheral blood. CDR3 DNA sequence: TGTGCCAGCCGCGGCGGTAGGGGGCAAGAGACCCAGTACTTC. This codes for CASRGGRGQETQYF.